Listed below are T cell receptor beta chains from one sample, sequenced in a study of CD8 T cells in Susac syndrome. TCRdb reanalysed the immunoSEQ multiplex PCR reads using MiXCR and keeps one entry per CDR3 protein. The data contain some 260,000 distinct CDR3 sequences, approximately 92% of them singletons. Sequenced sample: CD4+ T cells from PBMCs. Receptors originate from a human donor with multiple sclerosis. Both conserved end residues are part of each CDR3.

V: TRBV7-6; length: 18; CDR3: CASSVGPLPKTGRTEAFF
V: TRBV27; length: 13; CDR3: CASSFRGNQPQHF
V: TRBV6-1; length: 15; CDR3: CASMFVDRSGNEQFF
V: TRBV10-3; length: 16; CDR3: CAISDSGTSLKNEQYF
V: TRBV6-4; length: 15; CDR3: CASSDSMGAGNIQYF
V: TRBV6-1; length: 15; CDR3: CAISDPTGGWETQYF
V: TRBV19; length: 13; CDR3: CASSSTGKYGYTF
V: TRBV20-1; length: 14; CDR3: CSARNPDRVETQYF
V: TRBV12-3/TRBV12-4; length: 14; CDR3: CASRPTNSGNTIYF
V: TRBV29-1; length: 13; CDR3: CSATTAMNTEAFF
V: TRBV4-1; length: 17; CDR3: CASSQDGTPHSTDTQYF
V: TRBV12-3/TRBV12-4; length: 14; CDR3: CASSRLAGAYEQYF
V: TRBV5-1; length: 14; CDR3: CASSPGTGRTEAFF
V: TRBV11-3; length: 12; CDR3: CASKQGNTEAFF
V: TRBV6-1; length: 15; CDR3: CASSERQHNNSPLHF
V: TRBV5-1; length: 17; CDR3: CASSLIRTPLDNTEAFF
V: TRBV5-4; length: 14; CDR3: CASSIGQGNYEQYF
V: TRBV12-3/TRBV12-4; length: 15; CDR3: CASSPGHQSSYEQYF
V: TRBV3-1; length: 12; CDR3: CASRRGTGEAFF